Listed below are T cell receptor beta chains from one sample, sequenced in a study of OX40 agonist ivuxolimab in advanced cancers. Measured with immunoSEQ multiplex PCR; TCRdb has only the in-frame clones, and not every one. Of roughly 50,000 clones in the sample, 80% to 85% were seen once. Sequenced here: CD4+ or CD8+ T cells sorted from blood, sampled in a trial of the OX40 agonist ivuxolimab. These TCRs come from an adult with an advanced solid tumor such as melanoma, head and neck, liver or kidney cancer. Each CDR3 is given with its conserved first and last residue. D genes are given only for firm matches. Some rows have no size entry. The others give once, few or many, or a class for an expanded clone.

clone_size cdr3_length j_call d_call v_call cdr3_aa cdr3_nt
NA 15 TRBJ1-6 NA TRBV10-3 CAISESGGAGSPLHF TGTGCCATCAGTGAGTCTGGCGGTGCGGGCTCACCCCTCCACTTT
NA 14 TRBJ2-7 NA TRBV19 CATSRQARPYEQYF TGTGCCACTAGCAGACAGGCAAGACCCTACGAGCAGTACTTC
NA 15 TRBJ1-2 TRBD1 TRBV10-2 CASSPLGQGKDGYTF TGCGCCAGCAGCCCGTTGGGACAGGGGAAAGATGGCTACACCTTC
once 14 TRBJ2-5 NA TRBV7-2 CASSLVKQGETQYF TGTGCCAGCAGCTTAGTTAAGCAGGGAGAGACCCAGTACTTC
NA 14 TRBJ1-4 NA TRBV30 CAWARGLGDEKLFF TGTGCCTGGGCTCGGGGCCTCGGGGATGAAAAACTGTTTTTT
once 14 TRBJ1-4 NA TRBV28 CASCKRLTNEKLFF TGTGCCAGCTGCAAGCGCCTGACTAATGAAAAACTGTTTTTT
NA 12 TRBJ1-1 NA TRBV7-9 CASSFAGEDAFF TGTGCCAGCAGCTTTGCAGGGGAGGATGCTTTCTTT
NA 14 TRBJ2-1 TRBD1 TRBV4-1 CASSHNIGGGEQFF TGCGCCAGCAGCCATAATATAGGGGGCGGTGAGCAGTTCTTC
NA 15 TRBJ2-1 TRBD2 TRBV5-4 CASSPLPNSGREQFF TGTGCCAGCAGCCCTCTACCGAACAGCGGGAGGGAGCAGTTCTTC
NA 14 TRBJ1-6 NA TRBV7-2 CASSLFNSGSPLHF TGTGCCAGCAGCCTCTTCAATTCGGGTTCACCCCTCCACTTT
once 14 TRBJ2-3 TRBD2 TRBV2 CASSEVAGGDTQYF TGTGCCAGCAGTGAAGTAGCGGGGGGGGATACGCAGTATTTT
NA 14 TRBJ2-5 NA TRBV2 CASSLRGGPETQYF TGTGCCAGCAGTCTAAGAGGGGGTCCAGAGACCCAGTACTTC
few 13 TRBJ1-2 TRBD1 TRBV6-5 CASRRTGNYGYTF TGTGCCAGCAGAAGGACAGGGAACTATGGCTACACCTTC
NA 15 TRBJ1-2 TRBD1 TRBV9 CASSVGGTDNYGYTF TGTGCCAGCAGCGTGGGTGGGACAGATAACTATGGCTACACCTTC
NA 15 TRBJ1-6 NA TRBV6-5 CASSGSPGTNSPLHF TGTGCCAGCAGCGGGTCTCCCGGGACAAATTCACCCCTCCACTTT
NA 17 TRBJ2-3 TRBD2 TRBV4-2 CASSPLGERGSTDTQYF TGTGCCAGCAGCCCTCTGGGGGAGCGGGGAAGCACAGATACGCAGTATTTT
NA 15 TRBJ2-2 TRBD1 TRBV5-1 CASGQGSKDTGELFF TGCGCCAGCGGACAGGGCTCCAAAGACACCGGGGAGCTGTTTTTT
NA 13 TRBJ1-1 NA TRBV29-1 CSVIFIRNTEAFF TGCAGCGTTATTTTCATACGGAACACTGAAGCTTTCTTT
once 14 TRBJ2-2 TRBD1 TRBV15 CATSEGQETGELFF TGTGCCACCAGCGAGGGACAGGAGACCGGGGAGCTGTTTTTT
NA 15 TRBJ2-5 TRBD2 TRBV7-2 CASRPPGGRQETQYF TGTGCCAGCAGACCTCCCGGCGGGAGGCAAGAGACCCAGTACTTC
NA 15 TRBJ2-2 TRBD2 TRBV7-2 CASSLIAGVTGELFF TGTGCCAGCAGCCTCATAGCGGGAGTCACCGGGGAGCTGTTTTTT
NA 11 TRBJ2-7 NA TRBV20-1 CSARDWPEQYF TGCAGTGCTAGAGATTGGCCAGAGCAGTACTTC
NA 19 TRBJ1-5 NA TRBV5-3 CARSLVRVPLWYSNQPQHF TGTGCCAGAAGCTTGGTTCGGGTACCCCTATGGTATAGCAATCAGCCCCAGCATTTT
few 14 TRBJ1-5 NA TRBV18 CASSPGGSNQPQHF TGTGCCAGCTCACCGGGAGGGAGCAATCAGCCCCAGCATTTT
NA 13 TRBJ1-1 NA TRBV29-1 CSVEVVGSAEAFF TGCAGCGTTGAAGTAGTGGGTAGCGCTGAAGCTTTCTTT
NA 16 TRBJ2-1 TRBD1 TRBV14 CASSQQGTGIYNEQFF TGTGCCAGCAGCCAACAGGGGACAGGGATTTACAATGAGCAGTTCTTC
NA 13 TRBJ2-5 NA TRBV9 CASSPWGWETQYF TGTGCCAGCAGCCCATGGGGATGGGAGACCCAGTACTTC
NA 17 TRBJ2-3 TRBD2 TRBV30 CAWSPSRTSGGLDTQYF TGTGCCTGGAGTCCTAGCCGGACTAGCGGGGGGTTGGATACGCAGTATTTT
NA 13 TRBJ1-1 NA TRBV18 CASSQGRSTEAFF TGTGCCAGCTCACAGGGTCGGAGCACTGAAGCTTTCTTT
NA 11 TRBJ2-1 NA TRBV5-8 CASSPDSEQFF TGTGCCAGCAGCCCCGACTCAGAGCAGTTCTTC
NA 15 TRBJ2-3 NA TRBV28 CASKQGGGTTDTQYF TGTGCCAGTAAACAGGGCGGCGGGACGACAGATACGCAGTATTTT
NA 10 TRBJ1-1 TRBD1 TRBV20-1 CSAKDREAFF TGCAGTGCGAAGGACAGGGAAGCTTTCTTT
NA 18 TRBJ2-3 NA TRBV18 CASSHPQSAGPSTDTQYF TGTGCCAGCTCACACCCCCAATCGGCAGGTCCTAGCACAGATACGCAGTATTTT
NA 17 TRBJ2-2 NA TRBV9 CASSVVGAGAITGELFF TGTGCCAGCAGCGTAGTAGGAGCAGGGGCCATCACCGGGGAGCTGTTTTTT
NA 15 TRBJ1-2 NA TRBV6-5 CASSQTAGPSYGYTF TGTGCCAGCAGTCAAACGGCCGGGCCCTCCTATGGCTACACCTTC
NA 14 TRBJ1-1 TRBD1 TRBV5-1 CASSFQGANAEAFF TGCGCCAGCAGCTTCCAGGGGGCGAACGCTGAAGCTTTCTTT
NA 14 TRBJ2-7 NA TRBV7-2 CASSTRLSSYEQYF TGTGCCAGCAGCACTCGCCTTAGCTCCTACGAGCAGTACTTC
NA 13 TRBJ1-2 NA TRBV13 CASSLWGDYGYTF TGTGCCAGCAGTCTGTGGGGCGACTATGGCTACACCTTC
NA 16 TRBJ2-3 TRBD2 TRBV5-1 CASSLALAASTDTQYF TGCGCCAGCAGCTTGGCACTAGCGGCGAGCACAGATACGCAGTATTTT
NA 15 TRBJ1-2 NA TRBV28 CASSLSALALPSYTF TGTGCCAGCAGTCTGAGTGCTTTGGCCCTGCCGAGCTACACCTTC
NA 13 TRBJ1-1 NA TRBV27 CASSLFGRTEAFF TGTGCCAGCAGTTTATTTGGTCGCACTGAAGCTTTCTTT